Listed below are T cell receptor beta chains from one sample, sequenced in a study of blood T cell repertoires in COVID-19. Profiled with immunoSEQ multiplex PCR; TCRdb holds only in-frame clones, not every one. The repertoire holds 220,000 or so clones, 75% to 85% seen once, with 7% to 10% in the top ten. The sample consisted of peripheral blood. The origin of the receptors is a woman of 80 years or more with COVID-19, enrolled during active disease. Both conserved end residues are part of each CDR3. D genes are given only for firm matches. Part of the rows lack a size; the others show once, few, many or a class for expanded clones.

v_call	d_call	clone_size	j_call	cdr3_nt	cdr3_aa
TRBV7-9	TRBD2	.	TRBJ2-5	TGTGCCAGCAGCCCCTGGGCGGGGGAAGAGACCCAGTACTTC	CASSPWAGEETQYF
TRBV3-1/TRBV3-2	.	.	TRBJ1-2	TGTGCCAGCAGCCAAGTGGGGCAGGGGCATGGCTACACCTTC	CASSQVGQGHGYTF
TRBV5-1	TRBD2	few	TRBJ2-2	TGCGCCAGCAGCTTTTGGACTAGCGGGGGGACCGGGGAGCTGTTTTTT	CASSFWTSGGTGELFF
TRBV7-6	.	many	TRBJ2-2	TGTGCCAGCGGCGACAGGTCACACACCGGGGAGCTGTTTTTT	CASGDRSHTGELFF
TRBV6-5	.	.	TRBJ1-6	TGTGCCACCCTTTTATACAGTAATTCACCCCTCCACTTT	CATLLYSNSPLHF
TRBV7-3	.	.	TRBJ2-7	TGTGCCAGCAGCTTATCAGGGTACGAGCAGTACTTC	CASSLSGYEQYF
TRBV18	.	.	TRBJ1-3	TGTGCCAGCTCACCATCGGACACCATATATTTT	CASSPSDTIYF
TRBV4-1	TRBD1	.	TRBJ2-5	TGCGCCAGCGGAAGGACAGGGAGTTTGGAGACCCAGTACTTC	CASGRTGSLETQYF
TRBV28	TRBD1	.	TRBJ1-1	TGTGCCAGCAGTTTATGGGGACAGGGGATTGGTGAAGCTTTCTTT	CASSLWGQGIGEAFF
TRBV29-1	.	.	TRBJ1-2	TGCAGCGTCCTAGTCTGGAGCGGGGGCTATGGCTACACCTTC	CSVLVWSGGYGYTF
TRBV7-2	TRBD2	.	TRBJ2-1	TGTGCCAGCAGCACTAACGCGGGAGGCCGGGATGAGCAGTTCTTC	CASSTNAGGRDEQFF
TRBV9	.	.	TRBJ2-5	TGTGCCAGCAGCGTAGCGGGCAGGGTCTCAGAGACCCAGTACTTC	CASSVAGRVSETQYF
TRBV7-8	.	.	TRBJ1-3	TGTGCCAGCAGCTTAGCCGGAGCCCTTGGAAACACCATATATTTT	CASSLAGALGNTIYF
TRBV5-1	.	.	TRBJ2-7	TGCGCCAGCAGCTTGGCCGGAGGGTTATACGAGCAGTACTTC	CASSLAGGLYEQYF
TRBV3-1/TRBV3-2	.	.	TRBJ1-1	TGTGCCAGCAGCCAGGGCACCCACACTGAAGCTTTCTTT	CASSQGTHTEAFF
TRBV6-2/TRBV6-3	TRBD2	few	TRBJ2-7	TGTGCCAGCAGTTACCGCCTAGCGGGAACAGGGATAGTCTACGAGCAGTACTTC	CASSYRLAGTGIVYEQYF
TRBV1	.	.	TRBJ2-1	TGCACCAGCAGCCAAGAGAGGCGGACTAGACGCAATGAGCAGTTCTTC	CTSSQERRTRRNEQFF
TRBV5-1	TRBD1	.	TRBJ1-1	TGCGCCAGCAGCCCGGGACAGTTCGGCACTGAAGCTTTCTTT	CASSPGQFGTEAFF
TRBV5-1	.	.	TRBJ1-3	TGCGCCAGCAGCTTGAGCGGCAGGAGTAATTCTGGAAACACCATATATTTT	CASSLSGRSNSGNTIYF
TRBV28	TRBD1	.	TRBJ1-1	TGTGCCAGCAGTTTTTATCCGACAGGGTCTTCCATGAACACTGAAGCTTTCTTT	CASSFYPTGSSMNTEAFF
TRBV9	TRBD2	.	TRBJ2-3	TGTGCCAGCAGCCCGAGGGGAGGGGGCACAGATACGCAGTATTTT	CASSPRGGGTDTQYF
TRBV2	TRBD1	.	TRBJ1-1	TGTGCCAGCAGGGATCGACAGGGGGCGCGAGACACTGAAGCTTTCTTT	CASRDRQGARDTEAFF
TRBV5-5	TRBD1	.	TRBJ1-4	TGTGCCAGCAGACCTACAGGGGGCAATGAAAAACTGTTTTTT	CASRPTGGNEKLFF
TRBV2	TRBD1	.	TRBJ1-2	TGTGCCAGCAGCTGGACAGGAAACCTCTATGGCTACACCTTC	CASSWTGNLYGYTF
TRBV19	TRBD1	.	TRBJ1-4	TGTGCCAGTAGGGGCCGACAGGGGGTCCACAACCCTAATGAAAAACTGTTTTTT	CASRGRQGVHNPNEKLFF
TRBV5-1	TRBD1	.	TRBJ2-3	TGCGCCAGCAGCTTTGAGGGGGCTATAGATACGCAGTATTTT	CASSFEGAIDTQYF
TRBV12-3/TRBV12-4	.	.	TRBJ2-7	TGTGCCAGCAGTTTGGCCAACGAGCAGTACTTC	CASSLANEQYF
TRBV30	TRBD1	.	TRBJ1-6	TGTGCCTGGACCCCAGGGGGAGGTCATAATTCACCCCTCCACTTT	CAWTPGGGHNSPLHF
TRBV5-1	.	.	TRBJ2-7	TGCGCCAGCAGCCCGGGGGGCGGATGGACATACGAGCAGTACTTC	CASSPGGGWTYEQYF
TRBV19	TRBD2	.	TRBJ2-1	TGTGCCAGTAGTACTGGGACTAGCGGGAGGCAAGAGCAGTTCTTC	CASSTGTSGRQEQFF
TRBV5-1	.	.	TRBJ1-3	TGCGCCAGCAGTACGCAGGGGCCTCCTGGAAACACCATATATTTT	CASSTQGPPGNTIYF
TRBV7-9	.	.	TRBJ1-3	TGTGCCAGCAGCTTCGGGGGGCCTCGAGACACCATATATTTT	CASSFGGPRDTIYF
TRBV28	.	.	TRBJ1-1	TGTGCCAGCAGTTTAGGGGGCGGAGAAGCTTTCTTT	CASSLGGGEAFF
TRBV5-4	TRBD2	few	TRBJ2-3	TGTGCCAGCAGCTTGGGAGCGGGGGGCACAGATACGCAGTATTTT	CASSLGAGGTDTQYF
TRBV14	TRBD1	.	TRBJ1-2	TGTGCCAGCAGCCAAGAACTTTCTTTGGGACAGGGTCGGTATGGCTACACCTTC	CASSQELSLGQGRYGYTF
TRBV5-1	.	.	TRBJ2-5	TGCGCCAGCAGCTCATCAGGGGTTTCACAAGAGACCCAGTACTTC	CASSSSGVSQETQYF
TRBV3-1/TRBV3-2	TRBD1	.	TRBJ2-7	TGTGCCAGCAGCTCCCGACAGGGTGTTTACGAGCAGTACTTC	CASSSRQGVYEQYF
TRBV3-1/TRBV3-2	.	.	TRBJ2-7	TGTGCCAGCGCTATCTCGGGTCCCTACGAGCAGTACTTC	CASAISGPYEQYF
TRBV7-3	TRBD2	.	TRBJ2-1	TGTGCCAGCAGCTTAACGGGGACTAGCAATGAGCAGTTCTTC	CASSLTGTSNEQFF
TRBV19	TRBD1	.	TRBJ1-5	TGTGCCAGTAGTCTCTCCGACAGGGGGACTCAGCCCCAGCATTTT	CASSLSDRGTQPQHF
TRBV7-9	TRBD1	once	TRBJ2-7	TGTGCCAGCAGCCGGGACAGCTCCTACGAGCAGTACTTC	CASSRDSSYEQYF
TRBV20-1	.	.	TRBJ2-1	TGCAGTGCTAGTTCAGGGGCAAGCTACAATGAGCAGTTCTTC	CSASSGASYNEQFF
TRBV6-6	TRBD1	.	TRBJ1-1	TGTGCCAGCAGTTCCCGGACAGGGCTGGCTGAAGCTTTCTTT	CASSSRTGLAEAFF
TRBV6-1	TRBD2	.	TRBJ2-5	TGTGCCAGCAGTGAGGGTAGCGGGGGAGAGACCCAGTACTTC	CASSEGSGGETQYF
TRBV3-1/TRBV3-2	TRBD1	.	TRBJ1-3	TGTGCCAGCAGCCAAGATCGGGTGGGACAGCGTAGAACCGGCATATATTTT	CASSQDRVGQRRTGIYF
TRBV3-1/TRBV3-2	.	.	TRBJ2-5	TGTGCCAGCAGCCGAGGCTCGTTCCCCGCAGGGGAGACCCAGTACTTC	CASSRGSFPAGETQYF
TRBV13	.	.	TRBJ2-7	TGTGCCAGCAGTTACACAGACAGAGACTACGAGCAGTACTTC	CASSYTDRDYEQYF
TRBV5-4	.	.	TRBJ1-2	TGTGCCAGCAGGGCCCAGACTCCGGGAGGTAACTATGGCTACACCTTC	CASRAQTPGGNYGYTF
TRBV7-2	.	.	TRBJ2-3	TGTGCCAGCAGCCCCACCGCGGTCAGCGGAGGCACAGATACGCAGTATTTT	CASSPTAVSGGTDTQYF
TRBV7-2	.	.	TRBJ2-1	TGTGCCAGCAGCCGTCCCCACTGGGCCACGAGCTCCTACAATGAGCAGTTCTTC	CASSRPHWATSSYNEQFF
TRBV5-1	.	.	TRBJ1-6	TGCGCCAGCAGCTTGGTCTCGATGAGTTCACCCCTCCACTTT	CASSLVSMSSPLHF